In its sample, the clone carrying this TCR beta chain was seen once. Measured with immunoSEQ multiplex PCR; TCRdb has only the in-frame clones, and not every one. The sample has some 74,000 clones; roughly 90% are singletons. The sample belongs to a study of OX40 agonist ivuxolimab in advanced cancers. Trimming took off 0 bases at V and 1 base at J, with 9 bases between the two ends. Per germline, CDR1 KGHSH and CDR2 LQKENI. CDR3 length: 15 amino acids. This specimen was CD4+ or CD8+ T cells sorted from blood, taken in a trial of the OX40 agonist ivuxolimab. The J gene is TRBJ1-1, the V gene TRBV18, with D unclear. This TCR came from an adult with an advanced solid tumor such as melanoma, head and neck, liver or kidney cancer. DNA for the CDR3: TGTGCCAGCTCACCACCGGATACGAGGAACACTGAAGCTTTCTTT. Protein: CASSPPDTRNTEAFF.